This T cell receptor beta chain stems from a study of T cell responses to AZD1222 COVID-19 vaccine. CDR1 is SGHTA, CDR2 FQGNSA, per germline. The germline V and J ends were trimmed by 2 bases and 0 bases, with 4 bases remaining between them. This CDR3 spans 13 amino acids. Points from the study as a whole: Donors, mostly white British, included more females; clonal diversity was possibly underestimated. Elevations in Spike-specific TCR breadth and depth followed administration of two AZD1222 doses. Only six or seven AZD1222 recipients tested seropositive at baseline.

Produced via immunoSEQ multiplex PCR; TCRdb's table is partial and in-frame only. The sample lists 100,000 to 150,000 clones; roughly 87% were seen once. Details on this clone: Its antigen is not identified.

This chain joins TRBV7-2 and TRBJ1-2; D gene ambiguous. The receptor was derived from an adult in good health. The sample here was peripheral blood, taken on day 0 of MenACWY control vaccination. CDR3 nucleotide sequence: TGTGCCAGCAGCTTAAGAACTAACTATGGCTACACCTTC. Protein product: CASSLRTNYGYTF.